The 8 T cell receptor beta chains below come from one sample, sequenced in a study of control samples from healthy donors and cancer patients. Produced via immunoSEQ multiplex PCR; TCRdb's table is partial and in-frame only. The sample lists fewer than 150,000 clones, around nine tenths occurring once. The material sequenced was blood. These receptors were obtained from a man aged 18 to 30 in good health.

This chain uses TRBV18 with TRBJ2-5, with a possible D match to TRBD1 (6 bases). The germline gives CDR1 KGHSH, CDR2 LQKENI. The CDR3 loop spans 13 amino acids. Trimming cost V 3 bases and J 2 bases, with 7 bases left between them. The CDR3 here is CASSPTGQETQYF. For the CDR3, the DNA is TGTGCCAGCTCACCGACAGGTCAAGAGACCCAGTACTTC.

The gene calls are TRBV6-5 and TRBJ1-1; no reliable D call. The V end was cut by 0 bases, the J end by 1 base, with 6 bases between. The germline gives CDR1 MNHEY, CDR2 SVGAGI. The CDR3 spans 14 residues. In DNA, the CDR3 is TGTGCCAGCAGTTACTCGTATGAGAACACTGAAGCTTTCTTT. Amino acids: CASSYSYENTEAFF.

For the CDR3, the DNA is TGCAGTGCTAGTAGGGGTGGGGCTATGATTGAAAAACTGTTTTTT. Translation gives CSASRGGAMIEKLFF. This rearrangement joins TRBV20-1 to TRBJ1-4; the D gene is possibly TRBD1 (5 bases). V was cut by 3 bases and J by 7 bases, with 18 bases left in between. CDR1 is DFQATT, CDR2 SNEGSKA, per germline (reference sequence). The CDR3 is made up of 15 amino acids.

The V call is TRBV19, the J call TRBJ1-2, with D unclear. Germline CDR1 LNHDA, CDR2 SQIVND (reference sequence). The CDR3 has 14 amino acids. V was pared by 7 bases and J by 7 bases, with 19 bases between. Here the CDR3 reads CASTQDPEVLGYTF. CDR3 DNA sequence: TGTGCCAGTACCCAGGACCCGGAGGTCCTTGGCTACACCTTC.

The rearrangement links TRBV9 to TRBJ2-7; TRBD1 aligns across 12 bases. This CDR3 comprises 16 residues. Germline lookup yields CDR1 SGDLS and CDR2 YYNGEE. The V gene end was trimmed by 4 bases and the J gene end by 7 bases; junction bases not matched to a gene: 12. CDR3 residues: CASSPQVGQGAGEQYF. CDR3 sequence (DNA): TGTGCCAGCAGCCCCCAAGTGGGACAGGGGGCCGGGGAGCAGTACTTC.

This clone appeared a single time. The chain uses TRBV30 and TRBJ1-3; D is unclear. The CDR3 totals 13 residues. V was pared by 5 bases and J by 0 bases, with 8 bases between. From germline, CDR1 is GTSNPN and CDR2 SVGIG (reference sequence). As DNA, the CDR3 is TGTGCCTGGGGACGGGGCTCTGGAAACACCATATATTTT. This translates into CAWGRGSGNTIYF.

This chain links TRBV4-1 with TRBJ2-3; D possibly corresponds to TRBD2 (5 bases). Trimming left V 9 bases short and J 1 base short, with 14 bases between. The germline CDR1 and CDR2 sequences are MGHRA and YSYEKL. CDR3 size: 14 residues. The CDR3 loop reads CASNFVGGTDTQYF. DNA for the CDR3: TGCGCCAGTAACTTTGTCGGGGGCACAGATACGCAGTATTTT.

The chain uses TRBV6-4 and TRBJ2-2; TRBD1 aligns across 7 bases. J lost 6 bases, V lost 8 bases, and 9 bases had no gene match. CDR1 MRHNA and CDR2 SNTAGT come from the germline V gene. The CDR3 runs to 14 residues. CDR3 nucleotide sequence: TGTGCCAGCGGGAACACAGGGGCAGCCGGGGAGCTGTTTTTT. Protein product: CASGNTGAAGELFF.